This TCR beta chain came from a study of blood T cells in healthy people across ages. About this clonotype itself: Its antigen is unknown.

V lost 3 bases and J 1 base, leaving 9 bases between the germline ends. Germline CDR1 DFQATT, CDR2 SNEGSKA (reference sequence). CDR3 length: 13 residues. The use of a sample-barcoded 5' primer and a J-beta primer mix characterized a second PCR of about 6 to 11 cycles. TCRdb reprocessed the 5' RACE reads with MiXCR, giving one entry per CDR3 protein. The data contain 1.5 million to 2 million distinct CDR3 sequences, around 50% of them seen just once; the ten biggest clones take up less than 2.5%. Study-level results: Naive T cell percentage by flow cytometry tracked strongly with beta diversity.

The sequenced sample was blood. This TCR was recovered from a woman aged 40 to 49 in good health. The chain is built from TRBV20-1 and TRBJ2-5; a weak D match, TRBD2 (6 bases). The CDR3 here is CSASAGTQETQYF. CDR3 bases: TGCAGTGCTAGTGCGGGGACCCAAGAGACCCAGTACTTC.